One and the same sample provided the 20 T cell receptor beta chains below, sequenced in a study of T cell repertoires in cytomegalovirus infection. Via MiXCR, TCRdb re-called the reads, giving one row per CDR3 protein. The table records 350,000 to 550,000 distinct CDR3 sequences, about 33% of them present only once. Sequencing was performed on PBMCs. The receptors stem from a human donor in good health (CMV status not recorded). Some clones in this sample may be carry-over from other donors' samples.

This clonotype was counted a single time. A clone one base away is much larger, so this may be a read error. The gene calls are TRBV12-3 or TRBV12-4 and TRBJ1-5; a possible D gene is TRBD1 (5 bases). This CDR3 region has 15 residues. V lost 5 bases and J 0 bases, leaving 11 bases between the germline ends. The CDR3 DNA follows: TGTGCCAGCAGTGGGGGACTGATTAGCAATCAGCCCCAGCATTTT. It yields the protein CASSGGLISNQPQHF.

Turning to this clonotype: Here the CDR3 omits its conserved ending phenylalanine or tryptophan, so a read error is the likely source. This chain links TRBV2 with TRBJ1-2; D not resolved. V lost 7 bases to trimming and J lost 4 bases, with 10 bases between them. The germline V gene encodes CDR1 SNHLY and CDR2 FYNNEI. The CDR3 consists of 12 residues. The CDR3 spells CASKGTVYGYTI. CDR3 sequence (DNA): TGTGCCAGCAAGGGAACGGTCTATGGCTACACCATC.

The chain is built from TRBV11-3 and TRBJ2-2; D is undetermined. The V end lost 2 bases, the J end lost 0 bases, and 7 bases lay between the germline ends. The CDR3 runs 15 residues. The germline gives CDR1 SGHNT, CDR2 YENEEA. This CDR3 is CASSLSNANTGELFF. The CDR3, as DNA: TGTGCCAGCAGCTTAAGTAATGCGAACACCGGGGAGCTGTTTTTT.

This clonotype was observed a handful of times. The chain employs TRBV5-4 and TRBJ1-2; tentative D call: TRBD1 (6 bases). This CDR3 is built from 15 residues. The V end was cut by 4 bases, the J end by 2 bases, with 15 bases between. Germline V gene sequence: CDR1 SGHNT, CDR2 YYREEE (reference sequence). The CDR3 reads CASSRGQSTNYGYTF. The CDR3 nucleotides are TGTGCCAGCAGCCGAGGACAGTCCACCAACTATGGCTACACCTTC.

This clonotype came up a few times. The V call is TRBV5-4, the J call TRBJ1-1, with TRBD1 identical over 9 bases. V lost 5 bases, J lost 4 bases, and 18 bases stayed unmatched. Germline V gives CDR1 SGHNT, CDR2 YYREEE (reference sequence). The CDR3 loop spans 18 amino acids. CDR3 sequence reads: CASSSPGQGPSWATEAFF. The CDR3 nucleotides are TGTGCCAGCAGTTCACCGGGACAGGGACCCTCTTGGGCCACTGAAGCTTTCTTT.

The chain recombines TRBV2 with TRBJ2-7; no clear D gene. Trimming shortened V by 4 bases and J by 0 bases, and 7 bases separated the two germline ends. The V gene's germline CDR1 is SNHLY and CDR2 FYNNEI. This CDR3 has 13 amino acids. Here the CDR3 reads CASSAINSYEQYF. DNA for the CDR3: TGTGCCAGCAGTGCGATCAACTCCTACGAGCAGTACTTC.

This clonotype turned up a few times. The chain uses TRBV7-6 and TRBJ2-7; perhaps TRBD2 as D (6 bases). Germline loops: CDR1 SGHVS, CDR2 FNYEAQ. The CDR3 consists of 15 residues. V was trimmed by 0 bases and J by 1 base, leaving 10 bases between them. The CDR3 reads CASSLASGTSYEQYF. CDR3 bases: TGTGCCAGCAGCTTAGCGTCTGGGACTTCCTACGAGCAGTACTTC.

The chain recombines TRBV7-9 with TRBJ1-2; weak D call: TRBD1 (5 bases). The CDR3 has 20 residues. The ends were cut back, 5 bases at V and 0 bases at J, with 28 bases in the middle. The germline gives CDR1 SEHNR, CDR2 FQNEAQ (reference sequence). CDR3 protein: CASSRLILSVSDTANYGYTF. CDR3 bases: TGTGCCAGCAGCCGACTAATCCTTAGTGTATCGGACACAGCTAACTATGGCTACACCTTC. Full variable domain (rest looked up from reference TRBV7-9 and TRBJ1-2): DTGVSQNPRHKITKRGQNVTFRCDPISEHNRLYWYRQTLGQGPEFLTYFQNEAQLEKSRLLSDRFSAERPKGSFSTLEIQRTEQGDSAMYLCASSRLILSVSDTANYGYTFGSGTRLTVV.

The chain combines TRBV5-5 with TRBJ1-4; possible D gene TRBD1, 5 bases. The CDR3 consists of 14 residues. Deletions cut 5 bases from V and 7 bases from J, with 15 bases between. Germline V gives CDR1 SGHKS, CDR2 YYEKEE (reference sequence). This CDR3 reads CASRAAGASEKLFF. As DNA, the CDR3 is TGTGCCAGCAGAGCCGCCGGGGCGAGTGAAAAACTGTTTTTT.

This clonotype is a singleton in its sample. This chain uses TRBV6-5 with TRBJ2-1; D is tentatively TRBD1 or TRBD2 (6 bases each). The germline gives CDR1 MNHEY, CDR2 SVGAGI. This CDR3 is 16 amino acids long. Between the trimmed V and J ends, which lost 1 base and 3 bases, there was a span of 13 bases. The CDR3 DNA is TGTGCCAGCAGTTACTTTCCGGGGGCAGGCTACAATGAGCAGTTCTTC. Its translation: CASSYFPGAGYNEQFF.

The rearrangement uses TRBV7-9 and TRBJ1-2; 7 bases map to TRBD1. This CDR3 spans 15 amino acids. J gave up 2 bases and V 1 base, and 4 bases lay outside the gene matches. The germline V gene has CDR1 SEHNR and CDR2 FQNEAQ (reference sequence). DNA of the CDR3: TGTGCCAGCAGCTTAGGTACAGGGGAGAACTATGGCTACACCTTC. Its protein product is CASSLGTGENYGYTF.

V is TRBV4-1 and J is TRBJ1-2; TRBD1 is a possible D gene (5 bases). V gave up 9 bases and J gave up 0 bases, with 11 bases separating them. There are 13 residues in the CDR3. Germline CDR1 MGHRA, CDR2 YSYEKL. CDR3 DNA: TGCGCCAGAAGACAGACACCTAACTATGGCTACACCTTC. This sequence encodes CARRQTPNYGYTF.

The chain uses TRBV7-2 and TRBJ2-3, with D maybe TRBD2 (6 bases). This CDR3 has 19 amino acids. Between the trimmed V and J ends, which lost 5 bases and 0 bases, there was a span of 24 bases. CDR1 is SGHTA, CDR2 FQGNSA, per germline. CDR3 amino acids: CASSPRRGGVGASTDTQYF. CDR3 in DNA: TGTGCCAGCAGCCCTCGGCGCGGCGGGGTTGGTGCTAGCACAGATACGCAGTATTTT.

V is TRBV19 and J is TRBJ2-7; the match to TRBD2 covers 7 bases. The CDR3 contains 9 residues. Germline loops: CDR1 LNHDA, CDR2 SQIVND (reference sequence). Written as DNA, the CDR3 is TGTGTCCTCGGGGGGGAGCAGTACTTC. This codes for CVLGGEQYF. Based on the CDR3 plus reference TRBV19 and TRBJ2-7, the full variable domain is DGGITQSPKYLFRKEGQNVTLSCEQNLNHDAMYWYRQDPGQGLRLIYYSQIVNDFQKGDIAEGYSVSREKKESFPLTVTSAQKNPTAFYLCVLGGEQYFGPGTRLTVT.

This chain connects TRBV28 to TRBJ2-3; 14 positions match TRBD2. The CDR3 spans 16 residues. Trimming cost V 5 bases and J 4 bases; bases outside gene matches: 5. Germline V gene data show CDR1 as MDHEN and CDR2 as SYDVKM. CDR3 loop: CASSPRLAGGPDTQYF. CDR3 nucleotide sequence: TGTGCCAGCAGTCCCCGACTAGCGGGGGGGCCAGATACGCAGTATTTT.

The V call is TRBV7-6, the J call TRBJ2-1, with 7 nucleotides matching TRBD2. The CDR3 runs 14 residues. Germline lookup yields CDR1 SGHVS and CDR2 FNYEAQ. With V trimmed by 1 base and J by 8 bases, 5 bases remained unmatched. The CDR3 bases are TGTGCCAGCAGCTTAGGGGGGGGGGGGGATGAGCAGTTCTTC. Translating gives CASSLGGGGDEQFF.

This chain links TRBV18 with TRBJ2-7, with a possible D match to TRBD1 (6 bases). CDR3 length: 16 residues. The V gene lost 2 bases and the J gene lost 6 bases, with 20 bases spanning the gap. Germline V lookup: CDR1 KGHSH, CDR2 LQKENI. In nucleotides, the CDR3 is TGTGCCAGCTCACCAATTTTTTCAGGGGAGCCTTGCGAGCAGTACTTC. Its translation is CASSPIFSGEPCEQYF.

The CDR3 sequence is CAWSWGGELFF. CDR3 nucleotide sequence: TGTGCCTGGAGTTGGGGCGGGGAGCTGTTTTTT. The chain has TRBV30 and TRBJ2-2, with D hard to call. The V end lost 2 bases, the J end lost 7 bases, and 5 bases lay between the germline ends. Germline CDR1 is GTSNPN and CDR2 is SVGIG (reference sequence). The CDR3 extends over 11 amino acids. The full variable domain, rest sourced from reference TRBV30 and TRBJ2-2, is SQTIHQWPATLVQPVGSPLSLECTVEGTSNPNLYWYRQAAGRGLQLLFYSVGIGQISSEVPQNLSASRPQDRQFILSSKKLLLSDSGFYLCAWSWGGELFFGEGSRLTVL.

This clonotype was recorded at least ten times. V usage is TRBV7-6 and J usage is TRBJ2-7; 7 nucleotides match TRBD1. After removal of 5 bases from V and 4 bases from J, the junction contained 5 bases not matched to a gene. The V gene's germline CDR1 is SGHVS and CDR2 FNYEAQ. The CDR3 contains 13 residues. Written as DNA, the CDR3 is TGTGCCAGCAGCCTGGGGACAGCGTACGAGCAGTACTTC. It translates to CASSLGTAYEQYF.

This clonotype was recorded a few times. The gene calls are TRBV28 and TRBJ1-1, with a tentative D call TRBD1 (5 bases). This CDR3 has 15 amino acids. V lost 7 bases and J lost 1, with 16 bases in between. CDR1 MDHEN and CDR2 SYDVKM come from the germline V gene. This CDR3 is CASNVPGPQNTEAFF. CDR3 sequence (DNA): TGTGCCAGCAATGTACCGGGACCCCAGAACACTGAAGCTTTCTTT.